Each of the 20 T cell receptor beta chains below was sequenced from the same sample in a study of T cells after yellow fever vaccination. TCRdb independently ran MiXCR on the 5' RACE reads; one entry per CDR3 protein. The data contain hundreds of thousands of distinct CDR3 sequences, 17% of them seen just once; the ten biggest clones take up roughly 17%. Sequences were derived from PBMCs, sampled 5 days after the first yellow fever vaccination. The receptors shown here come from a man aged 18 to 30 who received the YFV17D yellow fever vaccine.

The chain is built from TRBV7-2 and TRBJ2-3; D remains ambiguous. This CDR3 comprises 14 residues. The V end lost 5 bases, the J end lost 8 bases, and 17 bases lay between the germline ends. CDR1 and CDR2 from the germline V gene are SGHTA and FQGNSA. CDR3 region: CASSPGNEHPTQYF. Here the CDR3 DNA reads TGTGCCAGCAGCCCTGGGAACGAGCATCCTACGCAGTATTTT.

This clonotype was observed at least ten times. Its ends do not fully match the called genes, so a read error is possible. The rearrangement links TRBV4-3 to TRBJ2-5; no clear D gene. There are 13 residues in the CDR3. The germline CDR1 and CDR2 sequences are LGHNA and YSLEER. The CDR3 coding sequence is TGTGCCAGCAGCCAAGCTGGTGGTGAGACCCAGTACTTC. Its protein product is CASSQAGGETQYF.

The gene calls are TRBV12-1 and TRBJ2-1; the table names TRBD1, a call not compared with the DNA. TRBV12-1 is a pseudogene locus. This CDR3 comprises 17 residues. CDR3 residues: CASSFGPPSSSYNEQFF. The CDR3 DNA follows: TGTGCCAGCAGCTTTGGGCCCCCCTCCAGCTCCTACAATGAGCAGTTCTTC.

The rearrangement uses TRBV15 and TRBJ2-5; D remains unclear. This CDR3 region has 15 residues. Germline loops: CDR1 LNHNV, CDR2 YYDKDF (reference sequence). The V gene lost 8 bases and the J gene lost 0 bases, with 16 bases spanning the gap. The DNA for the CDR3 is TGTGCCACCGGTGGCGCGGCCACGTACCAAGAGACCCAGTACTTC. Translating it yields CATGGAATYQETQYF. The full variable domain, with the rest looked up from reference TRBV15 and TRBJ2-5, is DAMVIQNPRYQVTQFGKPVTLSCSQTLNHNVMYWYQQKSSQAPKLLFHYYDKDFNNEADTPDNFQSRRPNTSFCFLDIRSPGLGDTAMYLCATGGAATYQETQYFGPGTRLLVL.

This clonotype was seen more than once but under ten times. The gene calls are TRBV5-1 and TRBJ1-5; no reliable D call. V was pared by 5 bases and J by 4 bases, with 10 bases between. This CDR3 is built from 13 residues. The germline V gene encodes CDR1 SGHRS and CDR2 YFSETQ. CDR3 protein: CASSIDVNQPQHF. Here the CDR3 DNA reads TGCGCCAGCAGTATAGACGTGAATCAGCCCCAGCATTTT.

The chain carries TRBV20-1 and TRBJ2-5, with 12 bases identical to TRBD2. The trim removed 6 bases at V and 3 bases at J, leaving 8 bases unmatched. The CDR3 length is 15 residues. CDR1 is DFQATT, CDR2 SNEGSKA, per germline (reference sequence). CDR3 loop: CSATTSGGSKETQYF. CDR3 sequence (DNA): TGCAGTGCCACAACTAGCGGGGGGAGTAAAGAGACCCAGTACTTC.

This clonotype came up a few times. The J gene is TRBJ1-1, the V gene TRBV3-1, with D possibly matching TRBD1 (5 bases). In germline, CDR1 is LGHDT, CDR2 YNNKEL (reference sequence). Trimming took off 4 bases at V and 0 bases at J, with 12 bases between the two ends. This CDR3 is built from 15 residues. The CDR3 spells CASSRFDSLNTEAFF. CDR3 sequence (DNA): TGTGCCAGCAGCCGGTTCGACAGCCTGAACACTGAAGCTTTCTTT.

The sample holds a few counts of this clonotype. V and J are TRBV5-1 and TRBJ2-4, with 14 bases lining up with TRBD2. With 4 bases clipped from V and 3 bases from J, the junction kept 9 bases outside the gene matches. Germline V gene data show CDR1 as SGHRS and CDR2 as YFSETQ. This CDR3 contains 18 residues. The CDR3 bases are TGCGCCAGCAGCCCGGGACTAGCGGGGGCGGGAGGCAAAAACATTCAGTACTTC. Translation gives CASSPGLAGAGGKNIQYF.

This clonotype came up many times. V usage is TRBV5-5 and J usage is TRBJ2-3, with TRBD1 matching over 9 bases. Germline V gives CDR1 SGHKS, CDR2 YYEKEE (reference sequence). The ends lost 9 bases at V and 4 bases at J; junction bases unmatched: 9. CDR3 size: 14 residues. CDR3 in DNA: TGTGCCACCGGGACAGGGAATGGCGCAGATACGCAGTATTTT. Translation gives CATGTGNGADTQYF.

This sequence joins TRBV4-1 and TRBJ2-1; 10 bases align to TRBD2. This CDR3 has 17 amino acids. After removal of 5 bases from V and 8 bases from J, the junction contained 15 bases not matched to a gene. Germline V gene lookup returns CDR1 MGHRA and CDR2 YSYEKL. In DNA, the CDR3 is TGCGCCAGCAGCTCGAGATTTAGCGGGGGGCCGGTCTATGAGCAGTTCTTC. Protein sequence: CASSSRFSGGPVYEQFF.

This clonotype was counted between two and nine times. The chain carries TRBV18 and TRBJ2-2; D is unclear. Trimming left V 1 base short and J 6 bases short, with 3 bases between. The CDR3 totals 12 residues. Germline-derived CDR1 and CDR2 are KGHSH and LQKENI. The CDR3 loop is CASSPLAGELFF. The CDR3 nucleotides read TGTGCCAGCTCACCACTTGCCGGGGAGCTGTTTTTT.

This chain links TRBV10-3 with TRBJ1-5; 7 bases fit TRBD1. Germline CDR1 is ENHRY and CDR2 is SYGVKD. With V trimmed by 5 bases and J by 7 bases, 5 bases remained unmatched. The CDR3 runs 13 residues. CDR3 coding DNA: TGTGCCATCAGTACAGGGGTGGGACAGCCCCAGCATTTT. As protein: CAISTGVGQPQHF.

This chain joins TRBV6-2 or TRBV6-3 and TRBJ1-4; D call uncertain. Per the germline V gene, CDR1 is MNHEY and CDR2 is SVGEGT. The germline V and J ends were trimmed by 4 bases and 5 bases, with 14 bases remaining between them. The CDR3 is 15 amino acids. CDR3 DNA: TGTGCCAGCAGTTCGCGGCGGGAAGGCAATGAAAAACTGTTTTTT. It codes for CASSSRREGNEKLFF.

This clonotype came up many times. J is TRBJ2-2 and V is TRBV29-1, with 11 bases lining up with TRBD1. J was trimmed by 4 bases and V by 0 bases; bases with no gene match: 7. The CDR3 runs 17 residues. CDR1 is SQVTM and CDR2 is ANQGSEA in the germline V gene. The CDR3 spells CSVEDLAGQGATGELFF. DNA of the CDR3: TGCAGCGTTGAAGATCTTGCTGGACAGGGGGCCACCGGGGAGCTGTTTTTT.

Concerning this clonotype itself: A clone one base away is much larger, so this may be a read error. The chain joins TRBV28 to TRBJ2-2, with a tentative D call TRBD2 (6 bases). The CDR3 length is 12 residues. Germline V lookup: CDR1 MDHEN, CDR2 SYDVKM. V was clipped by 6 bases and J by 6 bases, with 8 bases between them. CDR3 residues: CASSTSPGELFF. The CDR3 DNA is TGTGCCAGCAGCACTAGCCCCGGGGAGCTGTTTTTT.

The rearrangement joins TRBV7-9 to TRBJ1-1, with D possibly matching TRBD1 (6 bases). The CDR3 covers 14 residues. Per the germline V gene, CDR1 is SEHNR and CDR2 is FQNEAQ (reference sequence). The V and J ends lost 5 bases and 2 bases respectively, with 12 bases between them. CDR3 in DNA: TGTGCCAGCAGCGGAGGGGGAGGAAACACTGAAGCTTTCTTT. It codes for CASSGGGGNTEAFF.

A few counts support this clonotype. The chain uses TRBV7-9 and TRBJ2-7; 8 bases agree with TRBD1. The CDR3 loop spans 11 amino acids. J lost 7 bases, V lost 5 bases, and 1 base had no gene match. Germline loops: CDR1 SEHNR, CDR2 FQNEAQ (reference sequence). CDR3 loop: CASSRQGEQYF. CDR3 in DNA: TGTGCCAGCAGCCGACAGGGGGAGCAGTACTTC. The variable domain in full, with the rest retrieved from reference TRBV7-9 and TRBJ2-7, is DTGVSQNPRHKITKRGQNVTFRCDPISEHNRLYWYRQTLGQGPEFLTYFQNEAQLEKSRLLSDRFSAERPKGSFSTLEIQRTEQGDSAMYLCASSRQGEQYFGPGTRLTVT.

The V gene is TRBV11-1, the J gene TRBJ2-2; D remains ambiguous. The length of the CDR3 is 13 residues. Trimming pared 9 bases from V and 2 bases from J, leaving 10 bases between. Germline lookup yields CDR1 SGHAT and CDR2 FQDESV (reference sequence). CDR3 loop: CASGHLNTGELFF. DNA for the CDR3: TGTGCCAGTGGGCACCTCAACACCGGGGAGCTGTTTTTT.

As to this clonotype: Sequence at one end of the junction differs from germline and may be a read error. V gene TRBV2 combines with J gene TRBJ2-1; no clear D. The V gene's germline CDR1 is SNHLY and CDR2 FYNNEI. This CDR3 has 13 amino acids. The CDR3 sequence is CASRKGGYNGQFF. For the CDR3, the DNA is TGTGCCAGCAGAAAGGGTGGCTACAATGGGCAGTTCTTC. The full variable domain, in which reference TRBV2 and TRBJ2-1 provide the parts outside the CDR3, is EPEVTQTPSHQVTQMGQEVILRCVPISNHLYFYWYRQILGQKVEFLVSFYNNEISEKSEIFDDQFSVERPDGSNFTLKIRSTKLEDSAMYFCASRKGGYNGQFFGPGTRLTVL.

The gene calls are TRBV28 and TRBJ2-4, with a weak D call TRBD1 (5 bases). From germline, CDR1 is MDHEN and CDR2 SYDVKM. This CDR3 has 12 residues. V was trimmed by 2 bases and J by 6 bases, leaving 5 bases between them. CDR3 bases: TGTGCCAGCAGTTTAAGGGGAAACATTCAGTACTTC. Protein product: CASSLRGNIQYF.